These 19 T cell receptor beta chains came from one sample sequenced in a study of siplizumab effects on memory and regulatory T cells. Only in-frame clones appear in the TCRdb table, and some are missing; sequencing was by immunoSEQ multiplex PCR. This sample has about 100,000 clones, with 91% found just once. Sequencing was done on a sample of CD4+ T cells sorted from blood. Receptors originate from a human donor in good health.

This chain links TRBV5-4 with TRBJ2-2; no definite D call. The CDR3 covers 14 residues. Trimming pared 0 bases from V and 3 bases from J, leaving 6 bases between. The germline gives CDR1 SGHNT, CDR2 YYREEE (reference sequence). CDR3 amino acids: CASSLVRDTGELFF. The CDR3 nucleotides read TGTGCCAGCAGCTTGGTTAGGGACACCGGGGAGCTGTTTTTT.

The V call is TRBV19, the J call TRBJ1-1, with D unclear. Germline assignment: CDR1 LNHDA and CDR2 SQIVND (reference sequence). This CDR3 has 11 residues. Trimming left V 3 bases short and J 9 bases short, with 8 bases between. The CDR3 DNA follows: TGTGCCAGTAGTATTAACGAAAAAGCTTTCTTT. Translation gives CASSINEKAFF.

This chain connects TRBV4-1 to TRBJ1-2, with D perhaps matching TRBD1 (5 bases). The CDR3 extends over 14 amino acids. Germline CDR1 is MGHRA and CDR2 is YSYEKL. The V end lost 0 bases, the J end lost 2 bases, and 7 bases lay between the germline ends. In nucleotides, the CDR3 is TGCGCCAGCAGCCAAGATGGGGGGAACTATGGCTACACCTTC. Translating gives CASSQDGGNYGYTF.

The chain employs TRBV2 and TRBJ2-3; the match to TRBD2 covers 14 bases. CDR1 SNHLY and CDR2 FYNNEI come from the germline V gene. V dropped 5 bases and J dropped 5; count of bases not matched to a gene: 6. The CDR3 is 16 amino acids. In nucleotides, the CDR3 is TGTGCCAGCAGTAGACTAGCGGGGGGGCCCGGAGATACGCAGTATTTT. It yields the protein CASSRLAGGPGDTQYF.

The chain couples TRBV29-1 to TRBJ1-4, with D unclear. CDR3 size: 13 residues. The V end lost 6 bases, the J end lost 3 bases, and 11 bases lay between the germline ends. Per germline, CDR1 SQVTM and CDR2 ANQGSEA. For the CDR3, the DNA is TGCAGCGTCGGACCGGCGTCTAATGAAAAACTGTTTTTT. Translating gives CSVGPASNEKLFF.

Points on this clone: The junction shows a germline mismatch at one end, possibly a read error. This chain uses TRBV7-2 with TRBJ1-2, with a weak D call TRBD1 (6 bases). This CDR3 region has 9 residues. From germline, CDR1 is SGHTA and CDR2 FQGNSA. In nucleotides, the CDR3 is TGCGCTGGGGGCGGTGGCTACACCTTC. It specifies CAGGGGYTF.

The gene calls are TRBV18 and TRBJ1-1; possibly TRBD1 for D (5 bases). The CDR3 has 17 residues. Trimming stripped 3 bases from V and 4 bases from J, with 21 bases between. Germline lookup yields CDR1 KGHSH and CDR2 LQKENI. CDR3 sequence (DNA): TGTGCCAGCTCACCGCACCGTTGGCCGGGGGTCGGCACTGAAGCTTTCTTT. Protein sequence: CASSPHRWPGVGTEAFF.

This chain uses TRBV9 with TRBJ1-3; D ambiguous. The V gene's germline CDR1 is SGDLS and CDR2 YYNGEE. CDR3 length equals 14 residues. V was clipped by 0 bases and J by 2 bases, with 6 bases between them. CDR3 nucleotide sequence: TGTGCCAGCAGCGTAGGGAGTGCTGGAAACACCATATATTTT. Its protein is CASSVGSAGNTIYF.

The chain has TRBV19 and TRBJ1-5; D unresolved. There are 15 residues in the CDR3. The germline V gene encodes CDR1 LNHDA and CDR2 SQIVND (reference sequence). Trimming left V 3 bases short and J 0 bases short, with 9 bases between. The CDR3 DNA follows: TGTGCCAGTAGTATTCCCAGGTATAGCAATCAGCCCCAGCATTTT. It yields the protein CASSIPRYSNQPQHF.

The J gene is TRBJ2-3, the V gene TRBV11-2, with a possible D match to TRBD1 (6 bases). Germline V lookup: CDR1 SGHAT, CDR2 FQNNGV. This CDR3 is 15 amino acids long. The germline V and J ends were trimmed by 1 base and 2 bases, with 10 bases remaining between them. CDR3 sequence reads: CASSLGGQTTDTQYF. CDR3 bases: TGTGCCAGCAGCTTAGGCGGACAGACCACAGATACGCAGTATTTT.

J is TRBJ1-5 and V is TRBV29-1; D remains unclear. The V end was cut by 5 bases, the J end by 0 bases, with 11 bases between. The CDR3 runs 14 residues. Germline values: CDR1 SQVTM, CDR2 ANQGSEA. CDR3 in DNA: TGCAGCGTTAAGACGGAACATAGCAATCAGCCCCAGCATTTT. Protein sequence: CSVKTEHSNQPQHF.

As DNA, the CDR3 is TGCAGCGTTAAGAATGGGGAGAATGAAAAACTGTTTTTT. Translation: CSVKNGENEKLFF. The chain uses TRBV29-1 and TRBJ1-4, with D unclear. V lost 5 bases, J lost 5 bases, and 12 bases lay in between. There are 13 residues in the CDR3. Germline CDR1 reads SQVTM; CDR2 reads ANQGSEA.

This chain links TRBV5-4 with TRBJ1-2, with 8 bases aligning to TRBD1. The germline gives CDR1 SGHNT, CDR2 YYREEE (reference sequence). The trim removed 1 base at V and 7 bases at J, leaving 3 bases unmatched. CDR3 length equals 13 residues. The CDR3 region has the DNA TGTGCCAGCAGCTTGCAGGGGGCGGGTGGCTACACCTTC. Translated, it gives CASSLQGAGGYTF. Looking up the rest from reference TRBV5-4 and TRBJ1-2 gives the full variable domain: ETGVTQSPTHLIKTRGQQVTLRCSSQSGHNTVSWYQQALGQGPQFIFQYYREEENGRGNFPPRFSGLQFPNYSSELNVNALELDDSALYLCASSLQGAGGYTFGSGTRLTVV.

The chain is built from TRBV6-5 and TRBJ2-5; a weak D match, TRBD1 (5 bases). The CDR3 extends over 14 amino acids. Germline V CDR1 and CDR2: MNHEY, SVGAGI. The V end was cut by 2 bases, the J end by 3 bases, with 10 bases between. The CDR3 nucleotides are TGTGCCAGCAGTTACGGCAGGGCTAAAGAGACCCAGTACTTC. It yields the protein CASSYGRAKETQYF.

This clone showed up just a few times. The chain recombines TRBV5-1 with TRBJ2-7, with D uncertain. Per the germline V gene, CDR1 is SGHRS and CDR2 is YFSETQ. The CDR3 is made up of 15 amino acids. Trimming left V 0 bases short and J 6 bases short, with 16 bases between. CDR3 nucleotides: TGCGCCAGCAGCTTGGTTGGCGGATCACCGGGCGAGCAGTACTTC. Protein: CASSLVGGSPGEQYF.

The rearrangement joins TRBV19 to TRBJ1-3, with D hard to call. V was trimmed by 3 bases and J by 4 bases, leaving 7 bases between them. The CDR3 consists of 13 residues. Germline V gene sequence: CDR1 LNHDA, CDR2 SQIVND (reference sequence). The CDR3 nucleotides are TGTGCCAGTAGTATGCCAGGAGGAAACACCATATATTTT. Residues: CASSMPGGNTIYF.

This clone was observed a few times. The CDR3 DNA reads TGTGCCAGCAGATACAGCGGGGGGGACGCGGGGACCCAGTACTTC. As protein: CASRYSGGDAGTQYF. The rearrangement links TRBV2 to TRBJ2-5, with TRBD2 matching over 10 bases. The CDR3 consists of 15 residues. From germline, CDR1 is SNHLY and CDR2 FYNNEI. Trimming cost V 6 bases and J 7 bases; bases outside gene matches: 11.

CDR3 residues: CASSPSDSSTYEQYF. DNA for the CDR3: TGTGCCAGCAGCCCGTCGGACAGCAGTACCTACGAGCAGTACTTC. V gene TRBV9 combines with J gene TRBJ2-7, with D possibly TRBD1 on 6 matching bases. Germline V lookup: CDR1 SGDLS, CDR2 YYNGEE. V shed 4 bases and J shed 2 bases, with 16 bases lying between them. The CDR3 contains 15 residues. The complete variable domain, with remaining parts taken from reference TRBV9 and TRBJ2-7, reads DSGVTQTPKHLITATGQRVTLRCSPRSGDLSVYWYQQSLDQGLQFLIQYYNGEERAKGNILERFSAQQFPDLHSELNLSSLELGDSALYFCASSPSDSSTYEQYFGPGTRLTVT.

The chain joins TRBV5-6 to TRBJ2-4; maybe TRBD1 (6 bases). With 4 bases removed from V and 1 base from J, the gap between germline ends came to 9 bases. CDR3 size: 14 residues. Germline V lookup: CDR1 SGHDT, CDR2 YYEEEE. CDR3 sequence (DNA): TGTGCCAGCAGCCCCACAGGGGCCAAAAACATTCAGTACTTC. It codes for CASSPTGAKNIQYF.